The 11 T cell receptor beta chains reported below all come from one sample, sequenced in a study of vaccination and CD4 T cells after COVID-19. An Oncomine TCR Beta short-read assay was used to sequence the DNA from cultured CD4+ T cells. Genomic DNA was drawn out of CD4+ T cells grown in culture. TCRdb analysed the PCR reads with MiXCR anew, one entry per CDR3 protein. The repertoire holds fewer than 7,000 distinct CDR3 sequences, with around 34% as singletons. Treatment described: approximately 9-day PBMC culture with coronavirus spike peptide pools or control peptides (ViraFEST assay). Prior to the COVID-19 pandemic (2011-2018), the unexposed donor's CD4+ T cells were collected. Their target antigens are unknown. The specimen sequenced was CD4+ T cells from blood, cultured in vitro. The receptor source for this set is a human donor in good health.

This clonotype was detected only a few times. The rearrangement joins TRBV7-9 to TRBJ1-1; D is perhaps TRBD1 (5 bases). Germline V CDR1 and CDR2: SEHNR, FQNEAQ (reference sequence). This CDR3 region has 17 residues. V shed 6 bases and J shed 1 base, with 21 bases lying between them. For the CDR3, the DNA is TGTGCCAGCAGTGGTTGGCTGGGGCTCGGGGCGAACACTGAAGCTTTCTTT. It yields the protein CASSGWLGLGANTEAFF.

The chain couples TRBV10-3 to TRBJ1-1; D gene ambiguous. The CDR3 runs to 14 residues. In germline, CDR1 is ENHRY, CDR2 SYGVKD. Trimming cost V 3 bases and J 5 bases, with 13 bases left between them. The CDR3 is CAISDLGWVTEAFF. DNA for the CDR3: TGTGCCATCAGTGATTTGGGGTGGGTGACTGAAGCTTTCTTT.

J is TRBJ2-3 and V is TRBV7-9; 11 positions agree with TRBD2. Per the germline V gene, CDR1 is SEHNR and CDR2 is FQNEAQ (reference sequence). The CDR3 has 17 residues. The J segment lost 2 bases and the V segment lost 3 bases, leaving 7 bases of the junction unmatched. For the CDR3, the DNA is TGTGCCAGCAGCTTCTCCTTAGCGGGAGGGCCCACAGATACGCAGTATTTT. Amino acids: CASSFSLAGGPTDTQYF. The variable domain in full, completed from reference TRBV7-9 and TRBJ2-3, reads DTGVSQNPRHKITKRGQNVTFRCDPISEHNRLYWYRQTLGQGPEFLTYFQNEAQLEKSRLLSDRFSAERPKGSFSTLEIQRTEQGDSAMYLCASSFSLAGGPTDTQYFGPGTRLTVL.

This clonotype came up a few times. V usage is TRBV10-2 and J usage is TRBJ1-6, with TRBD1 matching 7 bases. Germline-derived CDR1 and CDR2 are WSHSY and SAAADI. V was clipped by 6 bases and J by 1 base; unmatched bases: 3. This CDR3 spans 15 amino acids. CDR3: CASRGQESYNSPLHF. The CDR3 DNA follows: TGCGCCAGCAGAGGACAGGAATCCTATAATTCACCCCTCCACTTT.

V gene TRBV28 combines with J gene TRBJ2-2; 7 bases map to TRBD2. The CDR3 loop spans 16 amino acids. V dropped 10 bases and J dropped 1; count of bases not matched to a gene: 12. Germline V gene lookup returns CDR1 MDHEN and CDR2 SYDVKM. The CDR3 loop reads CATTLGGALNTGELFF. CDR3 nucleotides: TGTGCCACCACTTTGGGAGGGGCCTTGAACACCGGGGAGCTGTTTTTT.

This clonotype was seen a handful of times. The V call is TRBV27, the J call TRBJ2-2; TRBD1 might be the D (5 bases). This CDR3 contains 15 residues. Germline V gene lookup returns CDR1 MNHEY and CDR2 SMNVEV (reference sequence). Trimming removed 3 bases at V and 2 bases at J, with 10 bases between. CDR3 DNA: TGTGCCAGCAGTTTCGCAGGGCCCAACACCGGGGAGCTGTTTTTT. Translation: CASSFAGPNTGELFF.

This rearrangement joins TRBV7-7 to TRBJ2-2; perhaps TRBD2 as D (6 bases). This CDR3 is built from 13 residues. Germline CDR1 SSHAT, CDR2 FNYEAQ (reference sequence). The CDR3 region has the DNA TGTGCTAGCGGCTTAGCCATGCCCGGGGAGCTGTTTTTT. It yields the protein CASGLAMPGELFF.

The chain joins TRBV7-9 to TRBJ2-3, with no clear D. V was trimmed by 1 base and J by 4 bases, leaving 12 bases between them. Germline CDR1 SEHNR, CDR2 FQNEAQ (reference sequence). This CDR3 spans 15 amino acids. The CDR3 protein is CASSLGLPAADTQYF. In DNA form, the CDR3 reads TGTGCCAGCAGCTTAGGACTGCCAGCTGCAGATACGCAGTATTTT.

V and J are TRBV7-3 and TRBJ2-3; 9 bases match TRBD2. V shed 5 bases and J 2 bases; nucleotides not matched to a gene: 5. The germline V gene encodes CDR1 SGHTA and CDR2 FQGTGA. This CDR3 has 15 amino acids. CDR3 DNA sequence: TGTGCCAGCAGCCGACTAGCGGTTCCCACAGATACGCAGTATTTT. Its protein is CASSRLAVPTDTQYF.

V gene TRBV27 combines with J gene TRBJ1-2; TRBD1 agrees at 7 bases. CDR3 length: 13 amino acids. CDR1 and CDR2 (germline): MNHEY, SMNVEV (reference sequence). Trimming cost V 5 bases and J 10 bases; bases outside gene matches: 10. The CDR3 DNA is TGTGCCAGCAGTCTAACAGGGGCAGGCACCTACACCTTC. Its protein is CASSLTGAGTYTF.

This clonotype was seen only once. The chain recombines TRBV29-1 with TRBJ2-7; D might be TRBD1 or TRBD2, each matching 5 bases. The CDR3 consists of 16 residues. Germline CDR1 reads SQVTM; CDR2 reads ANQGSEA. V shed 4 bases and J shed 3 bases, with 22 bases lying between them. CDR3 coding DNA: TGCAGCGTTGTTTCACTCCGGGACCTAAAAGACTACGAGCAGTACTTC. Translation gives CSVVSLRDLKDYEQYF.